This T cell receptor (beta chain) was obtained from a study of control samples from healthy donors and cancer patients. The repertoire was sequenced with immunoSEQ multiplex PCR; TCRdb's copy has only in-frame clones and lacks some. The table records 85,000 to 90,000 clones, more than 75% of them present only once. CDR1 is SGDLS, CDR2 YYNGEE, per germline. V was trimmed by 0 bases and J by 9 bases, leaving 21 bases between them. This CDR3 contains 16 residues. Sequencing was carried out using blood. The TCR was taken from a woman between 40 and 50 years old in good health. V and J are TRBV9 and TRBJ1-2; D might be TRBD1 (6 bases). The CDR3 region is CASSVVPPDSRYSYTF. Written as DNA, the CDR3 is TGTGCCAGCAGCGTAGTGCCTCCGGACAGCCGATACAGCTACACCTTC.